What follows are 3 T cell receptor beta chains derived from one specimen sequenced in a study of blood T cell repertoires in COVID-19. Clones were sequenced by immunoSEQ multiplex PCR, and TCRdb holds only the in-frame ones, with some missing. The sample lists a few hundred thousand clones; 75% to 85% were seen once. The sequenced sample consisted of PBMCs or T cells enriched from blood (not recorded which). Source of these receptors: a woman in her thirties or forties with acute COVID-19.

This sequence joins TRBV7-3 and TRBJ1-1, with D perhaps matching TRBD1 (5 bases). The CDR3 covers 14 residues. Looked up from germline, CDR1 is SGHTA and CDR2 is FQGTGA. Trimming removed 6 bases from V and 6 bases from J, with 17 bases in between. This CDR3 is CASSLQIRVPEAFF. The CDR3 nucleotides read TGTGCCAGCAGTCTTCAGATCAGGGTCCCTGAAGCTTTCTTT. Together with reference TRBV7-3 and TRBJ1-1, the CDR3 gives the full variable domain: GAGVSQTPSNKVTEKGKYVELRCDPISGHTALYWYRQSLGQGPEFLIYFQGTGAADDSGLPNDRFFAVRPEGSVSTLKIQRTERGDSAVYLCASSLQIRVPEAFFGQGTRLTVV.

The CDR3 DNA sequence: TGTGCCAGTAGCCCAATTAGGGGACAAGGTTTGGAGTTTGGGTGGGCCCAGTACTTC. This translates into CASSPIRGQGLEFGWAQYF. The J gene is TRBJ2-5, the V gene TRBV19, with a possible D match to TRBD1 (6 bases). V shed 6 bases and J shed 9 bases, with 35 bases lying between them. This CDR3 contains 19 residues. The V gene's germline CDR1 is LNHDA and CDR2 SQIVND (reference sequence).

In the case of this clone: Compared with germline, one end of the junction differs, possibly owing to a read error. V and J are TRBV7-9 and TRBJ2-2; 8 positions agree with TRBD1. The V gene's germline CDR1 is SEHNR and CDR2 FQNEAQ (reference sequence). CDR3 length equals 11 residues. The chain's CDR3 is CASSLTGGLFF. The CDR3 DNA reads as TGTGCCAGCAGCTTAACAGGGGGGCTGTTTTTT.